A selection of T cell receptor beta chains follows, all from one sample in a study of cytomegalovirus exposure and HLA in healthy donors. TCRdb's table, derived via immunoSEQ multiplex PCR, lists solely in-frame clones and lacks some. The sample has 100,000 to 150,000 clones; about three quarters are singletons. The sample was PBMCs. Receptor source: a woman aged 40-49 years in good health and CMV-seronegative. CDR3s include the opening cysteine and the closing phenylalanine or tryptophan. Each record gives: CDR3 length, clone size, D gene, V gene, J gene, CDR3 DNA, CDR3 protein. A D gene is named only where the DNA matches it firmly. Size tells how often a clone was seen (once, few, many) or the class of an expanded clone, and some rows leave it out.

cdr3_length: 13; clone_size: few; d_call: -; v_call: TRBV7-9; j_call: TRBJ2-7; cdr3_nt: TGTGCCAGCAGCTTAGGGACAGCATCGACGCAGTACTTC; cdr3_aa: CASSLGTASTQYF
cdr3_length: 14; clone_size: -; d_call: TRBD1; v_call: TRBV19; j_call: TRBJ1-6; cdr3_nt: TGTGCCAGTAGGCCGGCAGGGGGGAATTCACCCCTCCACTTT; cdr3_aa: CASRPAGGNSPLHF
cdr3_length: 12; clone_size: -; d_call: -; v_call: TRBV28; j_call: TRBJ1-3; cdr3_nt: TGTGCCAGCCAGGAGGGGGGAAACACCATATATTTT; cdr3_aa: CASQEGGNTIYF
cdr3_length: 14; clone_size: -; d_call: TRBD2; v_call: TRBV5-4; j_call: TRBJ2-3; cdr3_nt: TGTGCCAGCAGCCAGCGGGAGGGGACAGATACGCAGTATTTT; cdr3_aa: CASSQREGTDTQYF
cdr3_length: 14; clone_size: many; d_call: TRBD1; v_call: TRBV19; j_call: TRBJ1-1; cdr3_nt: TGTGCCAGTAGTGTAGACAGGGGGCGCACTGAAGCTTTCTTT; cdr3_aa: CASSVDRGRTEAFF
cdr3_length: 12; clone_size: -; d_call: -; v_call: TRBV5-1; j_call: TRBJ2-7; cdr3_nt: TGCGCCAGCAGCTCCCCGGGGGACGAGCAGTACTTC; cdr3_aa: CASSSPGDEQYF
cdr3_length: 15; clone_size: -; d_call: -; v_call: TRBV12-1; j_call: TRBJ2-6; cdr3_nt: TGTGCCAGCAGCCCTGGCCTTTCTGGGGCCAACGTCCTGACTTTC; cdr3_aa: CASSPGLSGANVLTF
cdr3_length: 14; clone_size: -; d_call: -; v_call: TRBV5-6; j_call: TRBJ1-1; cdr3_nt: TGTGCCAGCTCACTGGGGGGATGGGGCACTGAAGCTTTCTTT; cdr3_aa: CASSLGGWGTEAFF
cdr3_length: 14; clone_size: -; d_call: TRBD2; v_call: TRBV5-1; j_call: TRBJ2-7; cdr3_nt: TGCGCCAGCAGGTATGGACTAGCGGCCTACGAGCAGTACTTC; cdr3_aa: CASRYGLAAYEQYF
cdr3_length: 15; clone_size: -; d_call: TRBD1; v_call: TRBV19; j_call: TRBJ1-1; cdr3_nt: TGTGCCAGTAGTCCCGGGACAGGGTTGAACACTGAAGCTTTCTTT; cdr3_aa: CASSPGTGLNTEAFF
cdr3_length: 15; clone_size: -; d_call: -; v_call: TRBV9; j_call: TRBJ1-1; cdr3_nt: TGTGCCAGCAGCGTAGTCGCGGGACCGAACACTGAAGCTTTCTTT; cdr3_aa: CASSVVAGPNTEAFF
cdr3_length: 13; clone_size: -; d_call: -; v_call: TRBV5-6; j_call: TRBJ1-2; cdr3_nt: TGTGCCAGCAGCTCCGGGACACCGGGTGGCTACACCTTC; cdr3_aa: CASSSGTPGGYTF
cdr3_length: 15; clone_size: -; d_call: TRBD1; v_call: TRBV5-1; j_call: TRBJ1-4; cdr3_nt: TGCGCCAGCAGCTTGGCAGGGGGCCGGGATGAAAAACTGTTTTTT; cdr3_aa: CASSLAGGRDEKLFF
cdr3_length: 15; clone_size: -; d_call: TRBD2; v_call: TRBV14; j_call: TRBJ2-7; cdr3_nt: TGTGCCAGCAGCCAAAAACTAGCGAGGACCTACGAGCAGTACTTC; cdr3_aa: CASSQKLARTYEQYF
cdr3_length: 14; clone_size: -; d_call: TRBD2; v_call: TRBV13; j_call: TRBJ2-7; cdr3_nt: TGTGCCAGCAGCTTACTCGGGAGGAACTACGAGCAGTACTTC; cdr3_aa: CASSLLGRNYEQYF
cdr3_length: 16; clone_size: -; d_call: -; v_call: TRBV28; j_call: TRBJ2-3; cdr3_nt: TGTGCCAGCAGTTTAGGCGGTGGCAGATACACAGATACGCAGTATTTT; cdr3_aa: CASSLGGGRYTDTQYF
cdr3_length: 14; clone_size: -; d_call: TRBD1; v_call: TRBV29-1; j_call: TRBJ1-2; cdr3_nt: TGCAGCGTCGGAGGCCAGGGGGTGGGCTATGGCTACACCTTC; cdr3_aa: CSVGGQGVGYGYTF
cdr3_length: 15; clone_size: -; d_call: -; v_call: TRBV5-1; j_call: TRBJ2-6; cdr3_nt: TGCGCCAGCAGCTTGGGTCCCTCTGGGGCCAACGGCCTGACTTTC; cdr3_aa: CASSLGPSGANGLTF
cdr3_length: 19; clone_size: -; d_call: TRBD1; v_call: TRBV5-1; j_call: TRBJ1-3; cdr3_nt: TGCGCCAGCAGCTTGCGGCCCGTAGGAGGGACAGACTCTGGAAACACCATATATTTT; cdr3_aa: CASSLRPVGGTDSGNTIYF
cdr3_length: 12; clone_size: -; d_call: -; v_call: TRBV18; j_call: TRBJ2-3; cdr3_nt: TGTGCCAGCTCACCAACCGGTGATACGCAGTATTTT; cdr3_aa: CASSPTGDTQYF
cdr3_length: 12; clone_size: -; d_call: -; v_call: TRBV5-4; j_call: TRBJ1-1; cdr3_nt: TGTGCCAGCAGCGGGGGGGGGTCGAAAACTTTCTTT; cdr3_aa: CASSGGGSKTFF
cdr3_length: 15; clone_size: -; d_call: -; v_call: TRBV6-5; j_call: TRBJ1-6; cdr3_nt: TGTGCCAGCAGCATACAGCCTCAACTCCCTTCACCCCTCCACTTT; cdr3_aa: CASSIQPQLPSPLHF